This T cell receptor (beta chain) was captured in a study of blood T cell repertoires in COVID-19. Across the whole study: Sources were T cells, B-cell-depleted T cells, or PBMCs; the material itself was cDNA or gDNA.

Per the germline V gene, CDR1 is GTSNPN and CDR2 is SVGIG (reference sequence). The CDR3 is 14 residues long. The V segment lost 3 bases and the J segment 3 bases; nucleotides outside the gene matches: 5. In the authors' methods: Amplification of reference gene primers was used by the study to estimate nucleated cell counts. The data were produced by immunoSEQ multiplex PCR, yet TCRdb's version contains in-frame clones alone and is incomplete. V, J and clone size derive from that table, while D and trimming were established from the DNA sequence. The sample yields roughly 390,000 clones, more than 75% seen once.

The specimen was peripheral blood. The sequence was collected from a woman in her 30s with COVID-19, enrolled during active disease. J is TRBJ2-3 and V is TRBV30; 8 bases align to TRBD1. The CDR3 sequence is CAWRGDRKTDTQYF. Written as DNA, the CDR3 is TGTGCCTGGAGGGGGGACAGGAAGACAGATACGCAGTATTTT.